This is a list of T cell receptor beta chains from one sample in a study of control samples from healthy donors and cancer patients. Method: immunoSEQ multiplex PCR; TCRdb's copy keeps in-frame clones and lacks some. The sample has roughly 400,000 clones; 80% to 95% are singletons. The sequenced sample was PBMCs. These receptors all stem from a man aged 35-49 years with head and neck cancer. Both conserved end residues are part of each CDR3. Fields, in order: J gene, clone size, D gene, V gene, CDR3 protein, CDR3 DNA. The D gene is left open where the match is weak. Clone size, where shown, is once, few, many, or a class for clones that have expanded.

>TRBJ2-1|.|.|TRBV7-2
CASSLTETRYNEQFF
TGTGCCAGCAGCTTAACAGAGACTAGGTACAATGAGCAGTTCTTC
>TRBJ2-7|.|.|TRBV5-5
CASSLGRANVNYEQYF
TGTGCCAGCAGCTTGGGGAGGGCTAATGTAAACTACGAGCAGTACTTC
>TRBJ2-2|.|.|TRBV24-1
CATALGQNTGELFF
TGTGCCACTGCCCTGGGACAGAACACCGGGGAGCTGTTTTTT
>TRBJ2-2|.|.|TRBV5-1
CASSSGQANTGELFF
TGCGCCAGCAGCTCAGGCCAAGCGAACACCGGGGAGCTGTTTTTT
>TRBJ2-3|.|TRBD2|TRBV28
CASRTLAGAGDTQYF
TGTGCCAGCAGAACTCTAGCGGGAGCCGGGGATACGCAGTATTTT
>TRBJ1-1|.|TRBD1|TRBV30
CATTGGPEAFF
TGTGCCACGACAGGGGGACCTGAAGCTTTCTTT
>TRBJ2-1|.|TRBD2|TRBV9
CASSASSGGSGNEQFF
TGTGCCAGCAGCGCCTCTTCGGGAGGTTCTGGGAATGAGCAGTTCTTC
>TRBJ1-2|.|TRBD1|TRBV30
CAWSVGPNRGHGYTF
TGTGCCTGGAGTGTGGGCCCCAACAGGGGCCATGGCTACACCTTC
>TRBJ1-5|.|.|TRBV18
CASSVSGGAGQPQHF
TGTGCCAGCTCCGTGTCGGGGGGCGCAGGTCAGCCCCAGCATTTT
>TRBJ1-1|once|.|TRBV7-3
CASSLRGHTEAFF
TGTGCCAGCAGCTTACGAGGGCACACTGAAGCTTTCTTT
>TRBJ2-7|.|TRBD2|TRBV27
CASSFRLGSGGPHSSYEQYF
TGTGCCAGCAGTTTCCGACTTGGTAGCGGGGGGCCCCATTCATCCTACGAGCAGTACTTC
>TRBJ2-1|.|.|TRBV2
CASTPEGGKYNEQFF
TGTGCCAGCACCCCGGAAGGAGGGAAATACAATGAGCAGTTCTTC
>TRBJ1-5|.|TRBD1|TRBV4-1
CASSQDGTGTVIDQPQHF
TGCGCCAGCAGCCAAGACGGGACAGGGACCGTCATCGATCAGCCCCAGCATTTT
>TRBJ1-2|.|.|TRBV19
CASSKTVAGTVSNYGYTF
TGTGCCAGTAGTAAGACGGTGGCAGGGACCGTCTCTAACTATGGCTACACCTTC
>TRBJ2-3|.|TRBD1|TRBV5-1
CASSLERQGVDTQYF
TGCGCCAGCAGCTTAGAGAGACAGGGGGTGGATACGCAGTATTTT
>TRBJ2-1|once|.|TRBV7-2
CASSLQGGTYNEQFF
TGTGCCAGCAGCTTACAAGGGGGGACCTACAATGAGCAGTTCTTC
>TRBJ2-1|.|TRBD2|TRBV5-1
CASSYRLAGGPYEQFF
TGCGCCAGCAGCTACCGACTGGCGGGGGGGCCTTATGAGCAGTTCTTC
>TRBJ1-5|.|.|TRBV7-8
CASSERDGNLFSNQPQHF
TGTGCCAGCAGCGAAAGGGACGGAAACCTCTTTAGCAATCAGCCCCAGCATTTT
>TRBJ1-5|.|.|TRBV6-2/TRBV6-3
CASSFARQEPQPQHF
TGTGCCAGCAGTTTCGCGCGACAGGAACCTCAGCCCCAGCATTTT
>TRBJ1-2|.|.|TRBV6-6
CASSYSTQADGYTF
TGTGCCAGCAGTTACTCGACACAGGCAGATGGCTACACCTTC
>TRBJ2-4|.|.|TRBV6-4
CASSASRTKNIQYF
TGTGCCAGCAGTGCGAGCAGAACCAAAAACATTCAGTACTTC
>TRBJ2-3|.|TRBD2|TRBV10-3
CATSTSGGSTDTQYF
TGTGCCACGAGTACTAGCGGGGGGAGCACAGATACGCAGTATTTT
>TRBJ1-4|.|.|TRBV25-1
CASTQTGGTTNEKLFF
TGTGCCAGCACTCAAACGGGAGGAACCACTAATGAAAAACTGTTTTTT
>TRBJ1-1|.|.|TRBV20-1
CSASSLRNTEAFF
TGCAGTGCTAGTAGCCTCCGGAACACTGAAGCTTTCTTT
>TRBJ2-1|.|TRBD2|TRBV28
CASSPPLAGGSYNEQFF
TGTGCCAGCAGTCCCCCACTAGCGGGAGGATCCTACAATGAGCAGTTCTTC
>TRBJ2-7|.|.|TRBV5-1
CASSLSPGQLEQYF
TGCGCCAGCAGCTTGAGTCCGGGGCAGCTGGAACAGTACTTC
>TRBJ1-2|once|.|TRBV29-1
CSVRSFRQDGYTF
TGCAGCGTTCGCTCGTTCCGGCAGGACGGCTACACCTTC
>TRBJ2-2|.|TRBD2|TRBV14
CASSQEVTSGVVGTGELFF
TGTGCCAGCAGCCAAGAAGTAACTAGCGGGGTCGTTGGCACCGGGGAGCTGTTTTTT
>TRBJ1-1|.|.|TRBV28
CASSLLTEAFF
TGTGCCAGCAGTCTGCTGACTGAAGCTTTCTTT